Following are 26 T cell receptor beta chains from one sample sequenced in a study of T cells expressing NK-cell markers. TCRdb re-called the 5' RACE reads and shows each CDR3 protein once, DNA omitted. Recorded for this sample: 140,000 or so distinct CDR3 sequences. Sequencing used blood T cells: a sorted CD56 or NKG2C T cell subset, CD4+ or CD8+ T cells, or bulk PBMC T cells (not recorded which). All receptors derive from a man in his late teens or twenties in good health.

The J gene is TRBJ2-3, the V gene TRBV28; TCRdb gives TRBD1 as the D gene, but with no DNA this cannot be confirmed. There are 17 residues in the CDR3. Germline V gene lookup returns CDR1 MDHEN and CDR2 SYDVKM. The CDR3 is CASSLLGAGGYSDTQYF.

The V and J genes are TRBV30 and TRBJ2-1; the D gene TCRdb calls, TRBD2, cannot be checked with no DNA. Germline V gene sequence: CDR1 GTSNPN, CDR2 SVGIG (reference sequence). This CDR3 region has 17 residues. CDR3 loop: CAWSVLWGEGAYNEQFF.

This rearrangement joins TRBV4-3 to TRBJ2-2; TCRdb's D gene call, TRBD2, goes unchecked for lack of DNA. Germline V gives CDR1 LGHNA, CDR2 YSLEER. This CDR3 region has 17 residues. This CDR3 is CASSQVFMRERNGELFF.

The chain couples TRBV18 to TRBJ2-7; TCRdb calls TRBD2, which cannot be checked without DNA. CDR1 is KGHSH and CDR2 is LQKENI in the germline V gene. The CDR3 is 14 amino acids. This chain's CDR3 is CASSPGLAGYEQYF.

CDR3: CATSDLVSGGLGETQYF. J is TRBJ2-5 and V is TRBV24-1; the D call from TCRdb, TRBD2, cannot be confirmed without DNA. Germline values: CDR1 KGHDR, CDR2 SFDVKD. The CDR3 sequence is 17 residues long.

This chain uses TRBV11-2 with TRBJ1-2; TCRdb picks TRBD1, but there is no DNA to check that call. Germline loops: CDR1 SGHAT, CDR2 FQNNGV. The CDR3 is made up of 14 amino acids. The CDR3 here is CASGSTGGGYGYTF.

The V and J genes are TRBV4-3 and TRBJ1-5; TCRdb reports TRBD1, a call that lacks DNA to check it against. Germline-derived CDR1 and CDR2 are LGHNA and YSLEER. This CDR3 has 16 amino acids. The CDR3 is CASSQSTGAYNQPQHF.

The chain has TRBV7-9 and TRBJ2-1; checking the TCRdb D call of TRBD2 is not possible without DNA. The CDR3 contains 13 residues. CDR1 is SEHNR and CDR2 is FQNEAQ in the germline V gene (reference sequence). CDR3 residues: CASSPRDSHEQFF.

The chain combines TRBV20-1 with TRBJ2-5; TCRdb's assignment of TRBD2 cannot be checked, as there is no DNA. The CDR3 extends over 15 amino acids. Looked up from germline, CDR1 is DFQATT and CDR2 is SNEGSKA (reference sequence). CDR3 sequence reads: CSARDLSPLVETQYF.

This rearrangement joins TRBV7-7 to TRBJ2-2. Germline CDR1 reads SSHAT; CDR2 reads FNYEAQ (reference sequence). This CDR3 has 14 amino acids. CDR3 sequence reads: CASSLAENTGELFF.

This chain uses TRBV12-3 or TRBV12-4 with TRBJ2-3; there is no DNA to check the TCRdb D call of TRBD1. This CDR3 has 15 residues. The CDR3 reads CASRYRVGSTDTQYF.

The chain is built from TRBV7-8 and TRBJ1-1. The germline gives CDR1 SGHVS, CDR2 FQNEAQ. This CDR3 spans 16 amino acids. The CDR3 loop reads CASSLLLGDLNTEAFF.

This chain links TRBV14 with TRBJ2-1; the D gene TCRdb calls, TRBD2, cannot be checked with no DNA. The CDR3 covers 17 residues. Germline assignment: CDR1 SGHDN and CDR2 FVKESK. CDR3 residues: CASSQEGLAGNYNEQFF.

The genes are TRBV19 and TRBJ1-5. This CDR3 is 14 amino acids long. The germline V gene encodes CDR1 LNHDA and CDR2 SQIVND (reference sequence). The CDR3 sequence: CASSFGLLNQPQHF.

The chain links TRBV29-1 to TRBJ2-7. CDR1 and CDR2 (germline): SQVTM, ANQGSEA. CDR3 length: 13 residues. CDR3 region: CSVLGLDPYEQYF.

This chain connects TRBV3-1 to TRBJ2-2; TCRdb calls TRBD2, which cannot be checked without DNA. The germline CDR1 and CDR2 sequences are LGHDT and YNNKEL (reference sequence). The CDR3 is made up of 17 amino acids. This CDR3 is CASSPRTSGSRTGELFF.

The chain links TRBV20-1 to TRBJ2-7; the TRBD1 assignment by TCRdb is unverifiable without DNA. Germline loops: CDR1 DFQATT, CDR2 SNEGSKA (reference sequence). CDR3 length: 16 amino acids. The CDR3 spells CSARVYRPGHDGEQYF.

The rearrangement joins TRBV12-3 or TRBV12-4 to TRBJ2-5; TCRdb indicates TRBD1, and absent DNA this call remains unverified. The CDR3 spans 19 residues. CDR3 protein: CASSPTLTGLYRELKTQYF.

V usage is TRBV20-1 and J usage is TRBJ2-2; TCRdb selects TRBD2, and the lack of DNA leaves this call unchecked. The germline CDR1 and CDR2 sequences are DFQATT and SNEGSKA (reference sequence). The CDR3 contains 18 residues. CDR3 sequence: CSARDLPLAGTPTGELFF.

The chain couples TRBV2 to TRBJ2-4; absent DNA, TCRdb's TRBD2 call cannot be checked. The CDR3 is 17 residues long. Per the germline V gene, CDR1 is SNHLY and CDR2 is FYNNEI. This chain's CDR3 is CASIGLAGGGAKNIQYF.

The V gene is TRBV12-5, the J gene TRBJ2-3. Germline assignment: CDR1 LGHNT and CDR2 FRNRAP. This CDR3 is 14 amino acids long. The chain's CDR3 is CASGLVASTDTQYF.

The rearrangement links TRBV7-6 to TRBJ1-1; TCRdb calls TRBD1, which cannot be checked without DNA. Germline CDR1 SGHVS, CDR2 FNYEAQ. CDR3 length: 16 residues. The CDR3 here is CASSLGARGPDTEAFF.

The J gene is TRBJ2-1, the V gene TRBV6-1; the TCRdb call, TRBD2, lacks DNA for checking. From germline, CDR1 is MNHNS and CDR2 SASEGT. This CDR3 is built from 16 residues. The CDR3: CASRDPGTSGSREQFF.

The chain recombines TRBV4-1 with TRBJ2-1; checking the TCRdb D call of TRBD2 is not possible without DNA. The CDR3 contains 18 residues. Germline CDR1 reads MGHRA; CDR2 reads YSYEKL. CDR3 sequence: CASSQGYSGLAGTHEQFF.

This sequence joins TRBV20-1 and TRBJ2-1; as DNA is missing, the TRBD1 call by TCRdb cannot be tested. CDR3 size: 15 residues. Per germline, CDR1 DFQATT and CDR2 SNEGSKA (reference sequence). The CDR3 loop reads CSARDRTGLDNEQFF.

The V and J genes are TRBV12-3 or TRBV12-4 and TRBJ2-3; TCRdb names TRBD2, which stays unverified in the absence of DNA. This CDR3 spans 14 amino acids. CDR3 sequence reads: CASNPSGPRDTQYF.